This note documents a single T cell receptor beta chain sequence. The protocol was immunoSEQ multiplex PCR, while the TCRdb copy is restricted to in-frame clones and leaves out a portion. The table records more than 150,000 clones, 80% to 90% of them present only once. CDR1 and CDR2 (germline): SEHNR, FQNEAQ (reference sequence). The V segment lost 6 bases and the J segment 5 bases; nucleotides outside the gene matches: 4. This CDR3 region has 13 residues. The data were taken from a study of T cell responses to AZD1222 COVID-19 vaccine. The chain combines TRBV7-9 with TRBJ1-1, with 9 bases fitting TRBD1. The sample consisted of peripheral blood, taken on day 0 of MenACWY control vaccination. This receptor was obtained from an adult in good health. The CDR3 loop is CASRWTGVTEAFF. The CDR3 DNA follows: TGTGCCAGCAGGTGGACAGGGGTTACTGAAGCTTTCTTT.